The 7 T cell receptor beta chains below were found in one sample sequenced in a study of T cell repertoires in cytomegalovirus infection. Using its own MiXCR run on the reads, TCRdb lists one record per CDR3 protein. The table shows about 310,000 distinct CDR3 sequences, with roughly 16% occurring only once. What was sequenced was PBMCs. These receptors came from a human donor in good health (CMV status not recorded). Some clones in this sample may be carry-over from other donors' samples.

Ten or more counts support this clonotype. This chain joins TRBV7-2 and TRBJ2-7; D unresolved. Between the trimmed V and J ends, which lost 5 bases and 6 bases, there was a span of 17 bases. This CDR3 spans 14 amino acids. The germline V gene has CDR1 SGHTA and CDR2 FQGNSA. CDR3 amino acids: CASSPEQVLVEQYF. As DNA, the CDR3 is TGTGCCAGCAGCCCGGAGCAGGTGCTGGTCGAGCAGTACTTC.

A few counts support this clonotype. The chain recombines TRBV28 with TRBJ1-2; TRBD1 aligns across 8 bases. V dropped 3 bases and J dropped 8; count of bases not matched to a gene: 11. There are 15 residues in the CDR3. In germline, CDR1 is MDHEN, CDR2 SYDVKM. In DNA, the CDR3 is TGTGCCAGCAGTTTTATCAGGGGGCAAGCGGGCGGCTACACCTTC. Amino acid sequence: CASSFIRGQAGGYTF.

As concerns this clonotype: Being one base from a much bigger clone, this may be a read error. J is TRBJ2-5 and V is TRBV7-8; D ambiguous. The CDR3 sequence is 12 residues long. Germline V gene lookup returns CDR1 SGHVS and CDR2 FQNEAQ. In DNA form, the CDR3 reads TGTGCCAGCAGCTTTAATCGAGAGGCCCAGTACTTC. The encoded protein is CASSFNREAQYF.

The chain recombines TRBV20-1 with TRBJ2-3; maybe TRBD2 (6 bases). Germline CDR1 and CDR2: DFQATT and SNEGSKA (reference sequence). The CDR3 sequence is 15 residues long. V was pared by 0 bases and J by 0 bases, with 10 bases between. CDR3 nucleotide sequence: TGCAGTGCTAGAGATCCCCGGGGGAGCACAGATACGCAGTATTTT. Its translation is CSARDPRGSTDTQYF.

This clonotype was recorded at least ten times. The chain's CDR3 is CSARGQNSYEQYF. The DNA of the CDR3 is TGCAGTGCTAGAGGACAGAACTCCTACGAGCAGTACTTC. The chain uses TRBV20-1 and TRBJ2-7; a weak D match, TRBD1 (5 bases). Germline CDR1 DFQATT, CDR2 SNEGSKA (reference sequence). There are 13 residues in the CDR3. V was clipped by 1 base and J by 0 bases, with 7 bases between them.

This clonotype was counted ten times or more. The chain combines TRBV27 with TRBJ2-7; 9 bases are shared with TRBD1. V was clipped by 1 base and J by 0 bases; unmatched bases: 10. Germline-derived CDR1 and CDR2 are MNHEY and SMNVEV (reference sequence). CDR3 size: 18 residues. The CDR3 DNA reads TGTGCCAGCAGTTTATACCCAAGGACAGGGGACATCTCCTACGAGCAGTACTTC. This translates into CASSLYPRTGDISYEQYF.

This clonotype was detected many times. V usage is TRBV12-3 or TRBV12-4 and J usage is TRBJ2-7; D remains unclear. The CDR3 runs 13 residues. With 2 bases removed from V and 5 bases from J, the gap between germline ends came to 10 bases. The CDR3: CASSLRAMDEQYF. CDR3 nucleotide sequence: TGTGCCAGCAGTTTACGGGCGATGGACGAGCAGTACTTC.